This T cell receptor beta chain derives from a study of STAT5B mutations in CD4+ large granular lymphocyte leukemia. The study's findings and limits: 8/27 top patient clones versus 2/35 control clones were TRBV06-family. No patients shared main leukemic clonotypes, though 25% to 30% appeared at low frequency elsewhere. CD4-sorted patient repertoires seemed more clonal than healthy CD4+ repertoires.

The survey-level immunoSEQ assay was used. Method: immunoSEQ multiplex PCR; TCRdb's copy keeps in-frame clones and lacks some. The table has about 24,000 clones, approximately 75% seen once. V was trimmed by 5 bases and J by 3 bases, leaving 7 bases between them. The germline V gene has CDR1 MNHNS and CDR2 SASEGT. This CDR3 spans 12 amino acids. This clone was seen only a few times. Its antigen remains unidentified. V usage is TRBV6-1 and J usage is TRBJ1-1; D is unresolved. The source material was CD4+ T cells from blood buffy coats. The source is a human donor in good health. CDR3 in DNA: TGTGCCAGCAGTAAACTTCACACTGAAGCTTTCTTT. Its protein is CASSKLHTEAFF.